The T cell receptor (beta chain) under discussion was sequenced for a study of patients and donors after allogeneic stem cell transplantation (dated by TCRdb to the early 2020s). The junction carries 13 bases between V and J, which are trimmed by 3 bases and 10 bases respectively. The CDR3 has 14 amino acids, counting the end cysteine and phenylalanine. Left in the record is the CDR3 DNA by itself, 42 bases read in frame from the first base. Library method: RT-PCR. Sequenced using a NextSeq 550. TCRdb ran its own pipeline on the public reads, namely fastp trimming at Q25 and MiXCR clone calling, and kept in-frame beta chains. Entries are consolidated by CDR3 protein sequence, retaining the most common genes and DNA. The sample table contains about 150,000 distinct CDR3 sequences; only one count was recorded for over 30% of them. Roughly 50% of the sample lies in the top ten. This clonotype came up many times. It lacks a known antigen. One base away there is no much larger clone; base qualities are not given.

The specimen sequenced was blood, either unsorted or a sorted T cell fraction (not recorded which). This TCR derives from a human donor who was either an allogeneic HSCT recipient or a stem cell or donor lymphocyte infusion donor (not recorded which). It is not recorded whose cells these are; they may come from a transplant donor. In this chain, TRBV12-3 or TRBV12-4 is recombined with TRBJ1-6, with TRBD1 perhaps the D gene, on 6 matching bases. CDR3 protein: CASSLGGAGSPLHF. In nucleotides, the sequence is TGTGCCAGCAGTTTGGGGGGGGCAGGGTCACCCCTCCACTTT.